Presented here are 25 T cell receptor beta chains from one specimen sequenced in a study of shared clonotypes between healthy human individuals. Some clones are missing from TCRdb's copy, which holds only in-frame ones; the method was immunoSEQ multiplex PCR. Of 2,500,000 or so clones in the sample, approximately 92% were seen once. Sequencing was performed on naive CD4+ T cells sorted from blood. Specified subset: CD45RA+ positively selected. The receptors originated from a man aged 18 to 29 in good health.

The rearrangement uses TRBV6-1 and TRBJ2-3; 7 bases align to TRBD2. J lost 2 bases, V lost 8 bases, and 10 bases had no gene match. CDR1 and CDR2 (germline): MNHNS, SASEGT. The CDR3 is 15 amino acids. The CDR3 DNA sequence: TGTGCCAGCTCTTCGGGACTACGTTTCACAGATACGCAGTATTTT. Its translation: CASSSGLRFTDTQYF.

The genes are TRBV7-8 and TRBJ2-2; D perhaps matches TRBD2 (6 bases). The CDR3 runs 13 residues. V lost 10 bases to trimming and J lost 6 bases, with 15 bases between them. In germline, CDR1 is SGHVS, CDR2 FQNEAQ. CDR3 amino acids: CAILPGGAGELFF. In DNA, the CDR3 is TGTGCCATCCTGCCTGGCGGGGCCGGGGAGCTGTTTTTT.

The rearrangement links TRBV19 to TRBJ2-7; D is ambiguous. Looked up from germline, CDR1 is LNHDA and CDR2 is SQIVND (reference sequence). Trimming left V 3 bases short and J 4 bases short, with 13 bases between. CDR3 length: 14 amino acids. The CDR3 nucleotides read TGTGCCAGTAGTATCGAGGCGTCTCTTTACGAGCAGTACTTC. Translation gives CASSIEASLYEQYF.

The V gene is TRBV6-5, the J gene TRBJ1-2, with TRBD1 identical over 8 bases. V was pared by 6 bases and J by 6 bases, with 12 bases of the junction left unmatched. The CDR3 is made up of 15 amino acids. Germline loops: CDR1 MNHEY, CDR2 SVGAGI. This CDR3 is CASRGQGARLDGYTF. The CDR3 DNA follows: TGTGCCAGCAGGGGCCAGGGGGCGCGTCTGGATGGCTACACCTTC.

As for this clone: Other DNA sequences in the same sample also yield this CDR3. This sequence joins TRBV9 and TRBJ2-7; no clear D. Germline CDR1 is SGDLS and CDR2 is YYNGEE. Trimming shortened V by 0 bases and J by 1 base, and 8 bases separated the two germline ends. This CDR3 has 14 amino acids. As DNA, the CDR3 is TGTGCCAGCAGCGTAGGGTCTAGTTCCTACGAGCAGTACTTC. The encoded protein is CASSVGSSSYEQYF.

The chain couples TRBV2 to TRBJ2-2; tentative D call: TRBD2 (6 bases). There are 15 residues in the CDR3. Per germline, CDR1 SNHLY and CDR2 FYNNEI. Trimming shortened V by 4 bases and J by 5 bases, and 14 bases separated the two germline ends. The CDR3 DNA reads TGTGCCAGCAGTGCGGGACTCGGAGGGACCGGGGAGCTGTTTTTT. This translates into CASSAGLGGTGELFF. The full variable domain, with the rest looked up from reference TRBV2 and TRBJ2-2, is EPEVTQTPSHQVTQMGQEVILRCVPISNHLYFYWYRQILGQKVEFLVSFYNNEISEKSEIFDDQFSVERPDGSNFTLKIRSTKLEDSAMYFCASSAGLGGTGELFFGEGSRLTVL.

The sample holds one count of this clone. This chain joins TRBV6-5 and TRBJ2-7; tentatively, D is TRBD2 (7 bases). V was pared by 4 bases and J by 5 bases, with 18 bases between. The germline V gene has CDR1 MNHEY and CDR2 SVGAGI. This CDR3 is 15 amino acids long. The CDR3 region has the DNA TGTGCCAGCAGTTCCCTAGGGGGGGGGTTCGACGAGCAGTACTTC. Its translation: CASSSLGGGFDEQYF.

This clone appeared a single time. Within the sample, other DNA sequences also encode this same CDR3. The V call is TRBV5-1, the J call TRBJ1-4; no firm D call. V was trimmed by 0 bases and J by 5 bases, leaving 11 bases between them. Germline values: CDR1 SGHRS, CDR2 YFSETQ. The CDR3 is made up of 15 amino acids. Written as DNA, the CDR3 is TGCGCCAGCAGCTTGGAGTCGGGGAGCAATGAAAAACTGTTTTTT. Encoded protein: CASSLESGSNEKLFF.

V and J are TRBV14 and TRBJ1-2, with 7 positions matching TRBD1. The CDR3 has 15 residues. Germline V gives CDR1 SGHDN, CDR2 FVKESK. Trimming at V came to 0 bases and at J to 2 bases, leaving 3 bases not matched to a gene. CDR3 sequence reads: CASSQEPGQNYGYTF. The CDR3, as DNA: TGTGCCAGCAGCCAAGAACCGGGACAGAACTATGGCTACACCTTC.

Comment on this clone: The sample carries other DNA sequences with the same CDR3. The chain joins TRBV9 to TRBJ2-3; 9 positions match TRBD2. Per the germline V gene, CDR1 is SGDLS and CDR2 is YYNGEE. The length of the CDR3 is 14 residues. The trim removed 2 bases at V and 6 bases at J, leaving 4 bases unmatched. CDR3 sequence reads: CASSVGGLADTQYF. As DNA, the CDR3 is TGTGCCAGCAGCGTGGGGGGACTAGCTGATACGCAGTATTTT.

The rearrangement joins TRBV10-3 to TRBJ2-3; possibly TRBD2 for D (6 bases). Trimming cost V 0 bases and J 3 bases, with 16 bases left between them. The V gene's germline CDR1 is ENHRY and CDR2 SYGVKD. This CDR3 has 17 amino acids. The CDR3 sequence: CAISESGLAIITDTQYF. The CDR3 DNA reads TGTGCCATCAGTGAGTCCGGGCTAGCGATTATTACAGATACGCAGTATTTT.

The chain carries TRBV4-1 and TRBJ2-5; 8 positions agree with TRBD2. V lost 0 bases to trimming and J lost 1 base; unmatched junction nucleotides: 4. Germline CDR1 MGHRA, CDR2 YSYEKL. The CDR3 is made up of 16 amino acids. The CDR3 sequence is CASSQDIAGRQETQYF. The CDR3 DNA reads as TGCGCCAGCAGCCAAGATATAGCGGGGCGCCAAGAGACCCAGTACTTC.

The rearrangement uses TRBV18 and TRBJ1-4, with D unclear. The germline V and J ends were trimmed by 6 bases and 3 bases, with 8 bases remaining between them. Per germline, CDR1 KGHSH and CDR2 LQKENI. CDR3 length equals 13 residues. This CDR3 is CASSGSANEKLFF. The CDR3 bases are TGTGCCAGCTCGGGGAGTGCTAATGAAAAACTGTTTTTT.

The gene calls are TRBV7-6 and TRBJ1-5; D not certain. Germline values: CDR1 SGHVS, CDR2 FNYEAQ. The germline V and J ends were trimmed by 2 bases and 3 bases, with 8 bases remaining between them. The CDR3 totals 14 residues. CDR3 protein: CASSLWADNQPQHF. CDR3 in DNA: TGTGCCAGCAGCTTATGGGCAGACAATCAGCCCCAGCATTTT.

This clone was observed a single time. The CDR3 spells CASSLAGDNRGETQYF. The CDR3, as DNA: TGCGCCAGCAGCTTGGCCGGGGATAATCGAGGAGAGACCCAGTACTTC. J is TRBJ2-5 and V is TRBV5-1; D possibly corresponds to TRBD2 (5 bases). V lost 0 bases and J lost 4, with 16 bases in between. Germline loops: CDR1 SGHRS, CDR2 YFSETQ. This CDR3 spans 16 amino acids.

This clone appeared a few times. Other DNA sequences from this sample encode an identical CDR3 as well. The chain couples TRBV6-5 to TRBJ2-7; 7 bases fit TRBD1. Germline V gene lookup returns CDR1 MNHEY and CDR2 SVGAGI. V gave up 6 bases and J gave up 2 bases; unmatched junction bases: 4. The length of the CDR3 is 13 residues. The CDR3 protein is CASSPGQTYEQYF. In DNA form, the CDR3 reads TGTGCCAGCAGCCCGGGACAGACCTACGAGCAGTACTTC.

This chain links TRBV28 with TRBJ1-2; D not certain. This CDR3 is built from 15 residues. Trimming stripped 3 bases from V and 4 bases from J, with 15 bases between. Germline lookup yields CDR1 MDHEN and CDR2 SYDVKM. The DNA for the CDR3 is TGTGCCAGCAGTTTTTTGAGGTTGGGGTCCTATGGCTACACCTTC. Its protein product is CASSFLRLGSYGYTF.

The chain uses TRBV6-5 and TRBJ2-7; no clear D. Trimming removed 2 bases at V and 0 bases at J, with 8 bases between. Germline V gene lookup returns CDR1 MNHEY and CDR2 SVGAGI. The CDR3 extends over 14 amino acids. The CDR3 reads CASSYRSSSYEQYF. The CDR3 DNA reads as TGTGCCAGCAGTTACCGTTCCAGCTCCTACGAGCAGTACTTC.

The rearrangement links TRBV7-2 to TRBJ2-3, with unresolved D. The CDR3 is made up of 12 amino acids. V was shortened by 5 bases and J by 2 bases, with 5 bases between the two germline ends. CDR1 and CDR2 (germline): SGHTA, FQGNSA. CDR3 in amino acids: CASSAYTDTQYF. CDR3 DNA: TGTGCCAGCAGCGCCTACACAGATACGCAGTATTTT.

DNA for the CDR3: TGCGCCAGCAGCCAAAACCCGGGGACAGGGATGACCGGGGAGCTGTTTTTT. It is translated as CASSQNPGTGMTGELFF. The chain couples TRBV4-3 to TRBJ2-2; 9 bases are a match to TRBD1. The ends lost 2 bases at V and 5 bases at J; junction bases unmatched: 9. This CDR3 has 17 residues. CDR1 and CDR2 (germline): LGHNA, YSLEER.

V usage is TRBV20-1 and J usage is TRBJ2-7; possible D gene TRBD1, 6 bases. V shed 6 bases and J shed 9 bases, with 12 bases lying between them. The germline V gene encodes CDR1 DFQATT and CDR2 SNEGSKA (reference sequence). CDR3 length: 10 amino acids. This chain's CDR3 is CSAAGARQYF. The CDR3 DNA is TGCAGTGCCGCAGGGGCGCGGCAGTACTTC.

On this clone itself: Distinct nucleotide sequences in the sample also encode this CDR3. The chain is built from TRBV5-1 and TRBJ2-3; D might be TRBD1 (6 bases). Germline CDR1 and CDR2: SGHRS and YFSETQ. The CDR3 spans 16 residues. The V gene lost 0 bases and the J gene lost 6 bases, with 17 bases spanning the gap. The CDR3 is CASSLGLAGELDTQYF. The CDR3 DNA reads TGCGCCAGCAGCTTGGGGCTGGCAGGGGAGCTTGATACGCAGTATTTT. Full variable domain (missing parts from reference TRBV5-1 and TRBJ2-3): KAGVTQTPRYLIKTRGQQVTLSCSPISGHRSVSWYQQTPGQGLQFLFEYFSETQRNKGNFPGRFSGRQFSNSRSEMNVSTLELGDSALYLCASSLGLAGELDTQYFGPGTRLTVL.

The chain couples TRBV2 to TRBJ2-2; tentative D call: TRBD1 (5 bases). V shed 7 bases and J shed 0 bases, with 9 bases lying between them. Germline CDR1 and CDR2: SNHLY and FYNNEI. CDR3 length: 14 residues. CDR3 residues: CASMQGANTGELFF. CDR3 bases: TGTGCCAGCATGCAGGGTGCGAACACCGGGGAGCTGTTTTTT.

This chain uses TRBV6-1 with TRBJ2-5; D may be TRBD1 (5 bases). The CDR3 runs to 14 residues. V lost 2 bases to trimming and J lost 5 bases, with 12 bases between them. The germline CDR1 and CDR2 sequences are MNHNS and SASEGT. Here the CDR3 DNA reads TGTGCCAGCAGTGAACAGGGATCAGCCGAGACCCAGTACTTC. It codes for CASSEQGSAETQYF.

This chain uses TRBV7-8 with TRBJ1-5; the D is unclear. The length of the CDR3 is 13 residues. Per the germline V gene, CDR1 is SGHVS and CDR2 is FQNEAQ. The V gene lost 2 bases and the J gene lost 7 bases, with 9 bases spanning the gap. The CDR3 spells CASSLIENQPQHF. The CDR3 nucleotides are TGTGCCAGCAGCTTAATTGAGAACCAGCCCCAGCATTTT.